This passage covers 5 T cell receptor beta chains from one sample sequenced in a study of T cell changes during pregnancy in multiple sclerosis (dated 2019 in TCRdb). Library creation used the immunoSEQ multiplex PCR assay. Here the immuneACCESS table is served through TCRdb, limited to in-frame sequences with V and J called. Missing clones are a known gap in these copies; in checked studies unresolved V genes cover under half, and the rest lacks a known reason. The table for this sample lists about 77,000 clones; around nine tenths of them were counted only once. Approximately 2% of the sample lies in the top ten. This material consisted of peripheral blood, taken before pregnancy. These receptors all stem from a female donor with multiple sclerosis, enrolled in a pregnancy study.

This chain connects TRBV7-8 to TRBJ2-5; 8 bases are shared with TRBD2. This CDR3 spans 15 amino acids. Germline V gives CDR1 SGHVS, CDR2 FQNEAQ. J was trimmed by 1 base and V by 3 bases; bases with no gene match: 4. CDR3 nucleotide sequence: TGTGCCAGCAGCTTGCCGGGGGGGCCCCAAGAGACCCAGTACTTC. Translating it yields CASSLPGGPQETQYF.

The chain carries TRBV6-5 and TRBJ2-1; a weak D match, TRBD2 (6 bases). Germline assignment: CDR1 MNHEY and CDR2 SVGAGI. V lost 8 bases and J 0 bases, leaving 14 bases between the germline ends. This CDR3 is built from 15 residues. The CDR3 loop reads CASWGGVSSYNEQFF. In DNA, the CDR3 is TGTGCCAGCTGGGGAGGAGTGAGCTCCTACAATGAGCAGTTCTTC.

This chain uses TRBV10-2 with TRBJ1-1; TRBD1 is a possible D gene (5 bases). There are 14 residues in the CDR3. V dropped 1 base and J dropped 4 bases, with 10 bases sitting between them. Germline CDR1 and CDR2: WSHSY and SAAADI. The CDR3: CASSEWKGITEAFF. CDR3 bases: TGCGCCAGCAGTGAGTGGAAGGGGATCACTGAAGCTTTCTTT.

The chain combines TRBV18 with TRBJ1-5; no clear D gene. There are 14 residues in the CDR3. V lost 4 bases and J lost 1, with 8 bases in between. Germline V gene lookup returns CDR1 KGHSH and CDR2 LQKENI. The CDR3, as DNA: TGTGCCAGCTCACGAGGGCGCAGCAATCAGCCCCAGCATTTT. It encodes CASSRGRSNQPQHF.

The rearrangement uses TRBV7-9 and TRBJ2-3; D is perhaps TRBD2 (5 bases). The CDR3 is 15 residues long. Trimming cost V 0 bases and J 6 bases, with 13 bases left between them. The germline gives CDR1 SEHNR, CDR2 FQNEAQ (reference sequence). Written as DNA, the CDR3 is TGTGCCAGCAGCTTAGCGAATTCAGCGGCGGATACGCAGTATTTT. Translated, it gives CASSLANSAADTQYF.